This T cell receptor (beta chain) is drawn from a study of Graves' ophthalmopathy and Graves' hyperthyroidism. The study enrolled ophthalmopathy donors with moderate-to-severe activity, CAS ≥3, NOSPECS ≥4 and duration under 3 months. Uncontrolled infections, other autoimmune diseases, pregnancy or lactation barred patients from enrollment. About this clonotype itself: Its cognate antigen is unknown.

The sequenced template was RNA, covering the TCR beta CDR3 region. Scientists carried out first-round RT-PCR using HTBI primers and then a second-round multiplex PCR. TCRdb used MiXCR to reprocess the multiplex PCR reads, holding one entry per CDR3 protein. The sample includes 740,000 or so distinct CDR3 sequences, roughly two fifths of them seen just once. Study results and limitations: The 13-signature model separated ophthalmopathy from stable hyperthyroidism at over 85% sensitivity and approximately 79% specificity. Appearing in blood as well were most expanded thyroid clonotypes above 0.001 frequency.

The length of the CDR3 is 15 residues. Germline V gene lookup returns CDR1 LNHDA and CDR2 SQIVND (reference sequence). V lost 7 bases to trimming and J lost 4 bases, with 19 bases between them. This TCR derives from an adult man with Graves' ophthalmopathy. J is TRBJ1-1 and V is TRBV19; D gene uncertain. The sequencing input was peripheral blood. CDR3 nucleotides: TGTGCCAGTACCCATTGGGGAAAGAAGATCACTGAAGCTTTCTTT. Protein sequence: CASTHWGKKITEAFF.